This T cell receptor beta chain stems from a study of identifying expanded T cells in peripheral blood. Study-wide results and caveats: Over two and four weeks, about 15 and 19 clones changed, versus more than 1 between replicates. Clone count variance between approximately two-week samples rose with total template count.

CDR3 length: 12 residues. Germline assignment: CDR1 MNHEY and CDR2 SVGAGI. After removal of 5 bases from V and 4 bases from J, the junction contained 0 bases not matched to a gene. Collection occurred without any documented infections or immune events in donors. The sample holds a few counts of this clone. Its antigen is currently unknown. Other DNA sequences within the sample encode an identical CDR3. This table comes from immunoSEQ multiplex PCR, and its TCRdb copy is limited to in-frame clones, with some not included. The repertoire has about 85,000 clones, around 89% of them found once; the top ten carry 15% to 20%.

The origin of this receptor is a person aged 18 to 75 in good health. The rearrangement uses TRBV6-5 and TRBJ1-2; 8 bases fit TRBD1. The specimen was blood. CDR3 sequence reads: CASSGQGYGYTF. The CDR3 DNA reads TGTGCCAGCAGTGGACAGGGCTATGGCTACACCTTC.